A single T cell receptor beta chain is shown here with its context. Its antigen is not known. This clone may be a read error of a much larger clone one base away. These data belong to a study of blood T cells in healthy people across ages. Study results and caveats: There were more naive CD4+ cells and higher diversity in long-lived donors than in aged donors.

All donors came from Russia, were Caucasian and healthy, and spanned ages roughly 6 to 100. Next came a second PCR, run for 7 to 11 cycles, which used a sample-barcoded 5' primer along with a J-beta primer mix. Every single cDNA molecule received a tag from a template-switch adaptor with 12 random nucleotides. MiXCR, applied by TCRdb to the 5' RACE reads, yields one record per CDR3 protein. The sample yields some 710,000 distinct CDR3 sequences, 35% to 50% seen once. CDR1 and CDR2 (germline): SGHVS, FNYEAQ. The CDR3 consists of 15 residues. This chain joins TRBV7-6 and TRBJ2-5; D ambiguous. The end of the DNA aligns better with TRBJ2-1, so the J call may be wrong. The specimen was blood. The receptor's source is a man older than 75 in good health. The CDR3 DNA is TGTGCCAGCAGCTTAGCTGCCGCTATCCAAGAGACCCAGTTCTTC. It is translated as CASSLAAAIQETQFF.